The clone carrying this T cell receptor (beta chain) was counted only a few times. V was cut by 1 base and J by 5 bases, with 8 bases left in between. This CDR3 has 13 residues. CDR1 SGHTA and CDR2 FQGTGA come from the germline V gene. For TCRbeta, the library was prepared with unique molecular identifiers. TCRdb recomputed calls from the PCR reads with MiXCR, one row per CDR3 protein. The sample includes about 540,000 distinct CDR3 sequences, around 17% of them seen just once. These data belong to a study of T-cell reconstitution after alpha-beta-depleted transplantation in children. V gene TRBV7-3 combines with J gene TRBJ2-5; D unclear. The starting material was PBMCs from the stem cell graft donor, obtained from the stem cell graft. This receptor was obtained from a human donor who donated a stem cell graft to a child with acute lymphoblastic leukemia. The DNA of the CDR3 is TGTGCCAGCAGCTTAAGGAAGTTTGAGACCCAGTACTTC. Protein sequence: CASSLRKFETQYF.